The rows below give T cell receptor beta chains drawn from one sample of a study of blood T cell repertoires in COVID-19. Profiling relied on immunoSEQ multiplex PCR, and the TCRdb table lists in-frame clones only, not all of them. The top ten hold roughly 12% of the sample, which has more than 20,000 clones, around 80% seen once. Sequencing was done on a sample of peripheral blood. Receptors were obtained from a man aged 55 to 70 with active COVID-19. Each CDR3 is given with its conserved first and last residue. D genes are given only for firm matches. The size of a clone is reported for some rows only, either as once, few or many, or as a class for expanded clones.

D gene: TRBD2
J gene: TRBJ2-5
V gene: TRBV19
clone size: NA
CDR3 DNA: TGTGCCAGTAGTATACTAGCGGGAGCTCAAGAGACCCAGTACTTC
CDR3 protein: CASSILAGAQETQYF

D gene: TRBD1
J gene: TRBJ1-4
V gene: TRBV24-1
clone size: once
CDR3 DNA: TGTGCCACCAGTGACCGCGACAGGGTGGTCTGTGCAACTAATGAAAAACTGTTTTTT
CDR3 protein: CATSDRDRVVCATNEKLFF

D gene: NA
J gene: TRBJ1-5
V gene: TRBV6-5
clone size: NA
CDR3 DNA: TGTGCCACCGTTATCGGGACATGGGGCAATCAGCCCCAGCATTTT
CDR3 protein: CATVIGTWGNQPQHF

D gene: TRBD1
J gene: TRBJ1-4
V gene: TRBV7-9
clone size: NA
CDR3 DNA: TGTGCCAGCAGCTCGACAGGGAAAACTAATGAAAAACTGTTTTTT
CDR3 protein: CASSSTGKTNEKLFF

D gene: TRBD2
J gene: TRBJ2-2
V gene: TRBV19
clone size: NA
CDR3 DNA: TGTGCCAGTACCGAGCTAGCGGGAGGCACCGGGGAGCTGTTTTTT
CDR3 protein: CASTELAGGTGELFF

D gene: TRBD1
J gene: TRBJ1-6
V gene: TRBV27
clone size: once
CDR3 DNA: TGTGCCAGCAGTTTATCGGGGACAGGGACGGGTTCACCCCTCCACTTT
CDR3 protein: CASSLSGTGTGSPLHF

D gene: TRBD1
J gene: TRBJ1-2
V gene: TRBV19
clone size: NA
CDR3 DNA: TGTGCCAGTACACCGGGACAGTTCTACTATGGCTACACCTTC
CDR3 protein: CASTPGQFYYGYTF

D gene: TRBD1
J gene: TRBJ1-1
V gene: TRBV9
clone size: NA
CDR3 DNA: TGTGCCAGCAGCGCCCAGACAGGGATGAACACTGAAGCTTTCTTT
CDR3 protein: CASSAQTGMNTEAFF

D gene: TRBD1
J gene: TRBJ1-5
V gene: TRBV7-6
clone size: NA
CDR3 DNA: TGTGCCAGCAGCTCGACAGGGGGCGACAATAGCAATCAGCCCCAGCATTTT
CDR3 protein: CASSSTGGDNSNQPQHF

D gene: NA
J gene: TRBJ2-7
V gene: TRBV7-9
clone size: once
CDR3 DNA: TGTGCCAGCACCAAAGAGGCGGGGATCTACGAGCAGTACTTC
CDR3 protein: CASTKEAGIYEQYF

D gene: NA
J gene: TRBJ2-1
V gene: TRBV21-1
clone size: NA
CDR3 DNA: TGTGCCAGCAGCAAAGTTGGCCAGCGGGAGGGCCTGGGTGAGCAGTTCTTC
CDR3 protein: CASSKVGQREGLGEQFF

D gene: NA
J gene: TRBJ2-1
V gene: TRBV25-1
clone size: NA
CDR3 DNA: TGTGCCAGCACCGGGTCGAGTGACGCCGGGAACAATGAGCAGTTCTTC
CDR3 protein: CASTGSSDAGNNEQFF

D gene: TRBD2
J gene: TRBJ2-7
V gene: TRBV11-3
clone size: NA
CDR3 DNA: TGTGCCAGCAGCTTAGACGGGGAGGGCGAGCAGTACTTC
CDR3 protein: CASSLDGEGEQYF

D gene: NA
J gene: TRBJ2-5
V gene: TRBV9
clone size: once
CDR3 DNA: TGTGCCAGCAGCGTAGTAGGGAGCCAGACCCAGTACTTC
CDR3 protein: CASSVVGSQTQYF

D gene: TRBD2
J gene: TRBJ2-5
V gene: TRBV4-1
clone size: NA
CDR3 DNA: TGCGCCAGCAGCCCCCCGGGACTAGGGGACCAAGAGACCCAGTACTTC
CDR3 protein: CASSPPGLGDQETQYF

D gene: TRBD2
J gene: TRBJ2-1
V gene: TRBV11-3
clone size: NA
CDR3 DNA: TGTGCCAGCAGCTTAACGGCGGGAGGGCCTCGCTACAATGAGCAGTTCTTC
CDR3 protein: CASSLTAGGPRYNEQFF

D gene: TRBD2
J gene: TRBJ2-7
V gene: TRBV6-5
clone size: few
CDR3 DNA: TGTGCCAGCAGTTACGGGGGGGGAACCTACGAGCAGTACTTC
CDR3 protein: CASSYGGGTYEQYF

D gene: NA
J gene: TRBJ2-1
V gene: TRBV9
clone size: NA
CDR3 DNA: TGTGCCAGCAGAAGTGGACTCAGCTCCTACAATGAGCAGTTCTTC
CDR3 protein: CASRSGLSSYNEQFF

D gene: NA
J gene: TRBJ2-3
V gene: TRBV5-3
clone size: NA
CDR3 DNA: TGTGCCAGAAGCCTCCTGGCGGGGGCAACAGATACGCAGTATTTT
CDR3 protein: CARSLLAGATDTQYF

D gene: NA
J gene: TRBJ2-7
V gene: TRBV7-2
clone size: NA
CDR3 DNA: TGTGCCAGCAGCCTTGGACAGATATACGAGCAGTACTTC
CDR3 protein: CASSLGQIYEQYF

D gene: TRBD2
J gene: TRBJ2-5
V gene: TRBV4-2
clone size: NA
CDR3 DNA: TGTGCCAGCAGCCATGGGAGCGGGGTGGCACCCGAGACCCAGTACTTC
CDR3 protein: CASSHGSGVAPETQYF

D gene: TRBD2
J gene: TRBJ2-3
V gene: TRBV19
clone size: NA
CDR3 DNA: TGTGCCAGTAGTATCCGGGGGGGGCTAAGCACAGATACGCAGTATTTT
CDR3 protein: CASSIRGGLSTDTQYF

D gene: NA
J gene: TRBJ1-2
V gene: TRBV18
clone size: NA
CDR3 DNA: TGTGCCAGCTCACCGAAACGGGATAACTATGGCTACACCTTC
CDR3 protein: CASSPKRDNYGYTF

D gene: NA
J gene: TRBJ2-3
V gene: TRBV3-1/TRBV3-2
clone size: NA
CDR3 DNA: TGTGCCAGCAGCCAAAGGGAGGATACGCAGTATTTT
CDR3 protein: CASSQREDTQYF

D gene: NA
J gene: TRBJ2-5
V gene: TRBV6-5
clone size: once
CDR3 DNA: TGTGCCAGCAAGCTGAGAGGGCTTCAAGAGACCCAGTACTTC
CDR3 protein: CASKLRGLQETQYF

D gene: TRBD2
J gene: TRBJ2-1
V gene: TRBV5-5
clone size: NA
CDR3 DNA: TGTGCCAGCAGCCTTAGCGGGAGCCATTCCTACAATGAGCAGTTCTTC
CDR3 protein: CASSLSGSHSYNEQFF

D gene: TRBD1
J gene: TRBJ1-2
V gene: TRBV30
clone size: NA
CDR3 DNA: TGTGCCTGGAGTGCGCCAACCGGGACAGGGGGCTGGGGCTACACCTTC
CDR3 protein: CAWSAPTGTGGWGYTF

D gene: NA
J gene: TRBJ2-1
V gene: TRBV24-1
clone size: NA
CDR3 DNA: TGTGCCACCAGTGCCTACACTAGCTCCTACAATGAGCAGTTCTTC
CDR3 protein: CATSAYTSSYNEQFF

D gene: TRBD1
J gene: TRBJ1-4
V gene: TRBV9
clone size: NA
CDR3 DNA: TGTGCCAGCAGCGTAGCGGGGGTAGGGGGCGCCCAGTTTGCAACTAATGAAAAACTGTTTTTT
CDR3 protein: CASSVAGVGGAQFATNEKLFF

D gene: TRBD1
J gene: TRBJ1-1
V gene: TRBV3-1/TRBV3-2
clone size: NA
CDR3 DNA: TGTGCCAGCAGCCAAGCTAGGGACAGGGATCGTAACACTGAAGCTTTCTTT
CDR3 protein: CASSQARDRDRNTEAFF

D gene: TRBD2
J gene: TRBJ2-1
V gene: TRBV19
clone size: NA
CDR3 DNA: TGTGCCAGTAGTATTGGTAGCGGGGATACCAATGAGCAGTTCTTC
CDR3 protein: CASSIGSGDTNEQFF

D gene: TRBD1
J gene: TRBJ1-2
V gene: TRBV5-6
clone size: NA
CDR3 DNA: TGTGCCAGCAGCTTGGGGACAGGGCGGGACCATGGCTACACCTTC
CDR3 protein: CASSLGTGRDHGYTF

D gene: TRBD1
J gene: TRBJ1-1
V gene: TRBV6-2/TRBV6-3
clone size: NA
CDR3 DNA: TGTGCCAGCAGTAACGACAGGGTCACTGAAGCTTTCTTT
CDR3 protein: CASSNDRVTEAFF

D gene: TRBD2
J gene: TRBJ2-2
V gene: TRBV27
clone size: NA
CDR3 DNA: TGTGCCAGCAGTTTAAGCCTAGCGGGAGCCAGGAACACCGGGGAGCTGTTTTTT
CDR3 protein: CASSLSLAGARNTGELFF

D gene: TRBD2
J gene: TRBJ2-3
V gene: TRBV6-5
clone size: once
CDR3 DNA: TGTGCCAGCACTAGCGGACGAGATACGCAGTATTTT
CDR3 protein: CASTSGRDTQYF

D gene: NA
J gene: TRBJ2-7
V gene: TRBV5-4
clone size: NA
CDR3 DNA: TGTGCCAGCAGCCTCCGGGACACCTCCTACGAGCAGTACTTC
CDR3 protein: CASSLRDTSYEQYF

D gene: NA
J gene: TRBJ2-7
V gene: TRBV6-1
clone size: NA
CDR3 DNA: TGTGCCAGCAGTGAAATCGGCGGGATGAGCTCCTACGAGCAGTACTTC
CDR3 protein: CASSEIGGMSSYEQYF

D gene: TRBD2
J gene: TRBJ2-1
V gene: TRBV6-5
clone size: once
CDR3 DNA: TGTGCCAGCCAAGGGACTAAGGGATCCAATGAGCAGTTCTTC
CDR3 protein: CASQGTKGSNEQFF

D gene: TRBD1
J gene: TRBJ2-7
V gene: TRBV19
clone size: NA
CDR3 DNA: TGTGCCAGTCAATTGGGACAGGGGGCTCGGGAGCAGTACTTC
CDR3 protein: CASQLGQGAREQYF

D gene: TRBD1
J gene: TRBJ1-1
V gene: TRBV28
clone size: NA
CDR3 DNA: TGTGCCAGCAGTGCCCCGGGAAGGGGGCGTACTGAAGCTTTCTTT
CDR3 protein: CASSAPGRGRTEAFF

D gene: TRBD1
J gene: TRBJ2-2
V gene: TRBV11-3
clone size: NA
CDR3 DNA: TGTGCCAGCAGCTTAATAGGGGGCCGGGAGCTGTTTTTT
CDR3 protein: CASSLIGGRELFF

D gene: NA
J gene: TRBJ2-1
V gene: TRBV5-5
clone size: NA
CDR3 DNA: TGTGCCAGCAGCTTCTTTGGAAGAGGCGACAATGAGCAGTTCTTC
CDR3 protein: CASSFFGRGDNEQFF

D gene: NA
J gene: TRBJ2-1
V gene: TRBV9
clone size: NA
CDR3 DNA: TGTGCCAGCAGCCCAAGAGAGAAATCATACAATGAGCAGTTCTTC
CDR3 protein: CASSPREKSYNEQFF

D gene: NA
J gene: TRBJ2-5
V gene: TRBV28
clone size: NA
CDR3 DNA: TGTGCCAGCAGTTTAAACTACGGAGAGACCCAGTACTTC
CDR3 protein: CASSLNYGETQYF

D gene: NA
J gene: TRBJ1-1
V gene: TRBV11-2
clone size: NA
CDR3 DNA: TGTGCCAGCAGCCAAATGGGGGGTAACACTGAAGCTTTCTTT
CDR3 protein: CASSQMGGNTEAFF

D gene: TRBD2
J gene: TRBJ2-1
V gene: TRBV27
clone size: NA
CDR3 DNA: TGTGCCAGCAAAAGCGGGAGGAGCTCCTACAATGAGCAGTTCTTC
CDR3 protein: CASKSGRSSYNEQFF

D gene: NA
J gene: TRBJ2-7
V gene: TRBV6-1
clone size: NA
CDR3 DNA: TGTGCCAGCAGTGATTTCATGGGTGGGCCCAAGTCCTACGAGCAGTACTTC
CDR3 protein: CASSDFMGGPKSYEQYF

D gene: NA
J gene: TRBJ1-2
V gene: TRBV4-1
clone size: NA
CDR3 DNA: TGCGCCAGCAGCCAAGCCCCCCCACAGGGACCAAACTATGGCTACACCTTC
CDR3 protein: CASSQAPPQGPNYGYTF

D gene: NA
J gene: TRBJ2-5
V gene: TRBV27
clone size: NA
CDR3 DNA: TGTGCCAGCAGGACAGGGCGGGGATTTCAAGAGACCCAGTACTTC
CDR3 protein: CASRTGRGFQETQYF

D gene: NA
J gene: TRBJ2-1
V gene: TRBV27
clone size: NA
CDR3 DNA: TGTGCCAGCATAAGAGGCAATGAGCAGTTCTTC
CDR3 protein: CASIRGNEQFF

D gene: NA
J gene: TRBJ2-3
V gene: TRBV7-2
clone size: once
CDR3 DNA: TGTGCCAGCAGCTTAGCGGGTGCGGGGGCAACAGATACGCAGTATTTT
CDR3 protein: CASSLAGAGATDTQYF